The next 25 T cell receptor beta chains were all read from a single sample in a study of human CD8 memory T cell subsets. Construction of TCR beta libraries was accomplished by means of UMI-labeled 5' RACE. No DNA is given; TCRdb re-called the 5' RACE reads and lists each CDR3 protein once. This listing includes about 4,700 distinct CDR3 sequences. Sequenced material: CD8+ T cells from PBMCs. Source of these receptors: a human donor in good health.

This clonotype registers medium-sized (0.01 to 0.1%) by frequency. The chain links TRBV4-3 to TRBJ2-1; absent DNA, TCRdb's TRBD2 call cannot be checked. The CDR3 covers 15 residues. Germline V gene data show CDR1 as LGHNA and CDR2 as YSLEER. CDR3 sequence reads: CASSQGLADYNEQFF.

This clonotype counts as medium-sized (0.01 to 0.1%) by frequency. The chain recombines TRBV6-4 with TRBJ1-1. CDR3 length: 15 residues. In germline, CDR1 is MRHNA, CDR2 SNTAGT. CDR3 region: CASSDSYDMNTEAFF.

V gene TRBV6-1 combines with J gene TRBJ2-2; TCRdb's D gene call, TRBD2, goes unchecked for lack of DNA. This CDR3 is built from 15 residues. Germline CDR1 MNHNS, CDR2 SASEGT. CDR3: CASSVLAGETGELFF.

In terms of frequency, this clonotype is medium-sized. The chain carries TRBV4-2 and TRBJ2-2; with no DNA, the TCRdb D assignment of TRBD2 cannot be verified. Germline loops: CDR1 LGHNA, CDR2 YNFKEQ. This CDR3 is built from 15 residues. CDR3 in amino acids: CASSQDSGGAGELFF.

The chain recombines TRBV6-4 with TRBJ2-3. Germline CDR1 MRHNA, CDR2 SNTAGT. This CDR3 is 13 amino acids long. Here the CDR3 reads CASSESSTDTQYF.

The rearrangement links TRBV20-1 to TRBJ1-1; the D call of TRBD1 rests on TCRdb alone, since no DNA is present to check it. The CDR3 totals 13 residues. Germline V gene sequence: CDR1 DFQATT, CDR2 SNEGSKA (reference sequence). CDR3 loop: CSASGQGVTEAFF.

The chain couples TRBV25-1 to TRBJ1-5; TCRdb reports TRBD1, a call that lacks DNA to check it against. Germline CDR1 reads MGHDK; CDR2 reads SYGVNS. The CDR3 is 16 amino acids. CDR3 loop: CASSDGDREGGQPQHF.

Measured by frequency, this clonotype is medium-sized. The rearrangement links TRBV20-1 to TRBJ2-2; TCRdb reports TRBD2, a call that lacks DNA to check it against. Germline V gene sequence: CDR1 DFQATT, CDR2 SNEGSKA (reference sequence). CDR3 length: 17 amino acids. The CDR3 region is CSARDFLASGDTGELFF.

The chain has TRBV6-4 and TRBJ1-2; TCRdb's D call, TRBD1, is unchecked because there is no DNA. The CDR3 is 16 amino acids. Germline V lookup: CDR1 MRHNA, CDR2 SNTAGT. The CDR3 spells CASSDSGEGSLYGYTF.

CDR3 loop: CSARDRRGGYTF. This chain uses TRBV20-1 with TRBJ1-2; TCRdb proposes TRBD1, but this gene call is untestable without DNA. Germline CDR1 and CDR2: DFQATT and SNEGSKA (reference sequence). This CDR3 comprises 12 residues.

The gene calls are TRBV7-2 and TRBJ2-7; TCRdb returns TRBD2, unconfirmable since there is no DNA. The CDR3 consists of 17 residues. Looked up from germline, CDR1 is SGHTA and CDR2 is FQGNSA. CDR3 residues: CASSLAYGGVEGYEQYF.

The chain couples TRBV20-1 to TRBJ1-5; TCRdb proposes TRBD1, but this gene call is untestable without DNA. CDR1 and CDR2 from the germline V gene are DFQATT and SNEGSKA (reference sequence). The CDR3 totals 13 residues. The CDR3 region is CSAMTGIGQPQHF.

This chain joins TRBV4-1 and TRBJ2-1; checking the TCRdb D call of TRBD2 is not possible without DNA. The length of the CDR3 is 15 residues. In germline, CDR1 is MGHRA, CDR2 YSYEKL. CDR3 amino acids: CASSQLASAYNEQFF.

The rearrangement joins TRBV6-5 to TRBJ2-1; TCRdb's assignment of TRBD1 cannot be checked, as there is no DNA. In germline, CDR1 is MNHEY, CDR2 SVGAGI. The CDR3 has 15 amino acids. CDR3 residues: CASRRGQGEVNEQFF.

The chain's CDR3 is CASSQLLDTLNTEAFF. V gene TRBV4-3 combines with J gene TRBJ1-1; TCRdb selects TRBD1, and the lack of DNA leaves this call unchecked. This CDR3 is 16 amino acids long. Germline loops: CDR1 LGHNA, CDR2 YSLEER.

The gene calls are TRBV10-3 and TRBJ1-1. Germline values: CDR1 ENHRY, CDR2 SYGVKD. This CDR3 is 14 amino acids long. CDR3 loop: CAISESHKSTEAFF.

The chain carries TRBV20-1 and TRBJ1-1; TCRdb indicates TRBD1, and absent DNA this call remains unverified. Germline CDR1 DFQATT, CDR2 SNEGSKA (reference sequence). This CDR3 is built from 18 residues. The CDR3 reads CSARSPGSDLPMNTEAFF.

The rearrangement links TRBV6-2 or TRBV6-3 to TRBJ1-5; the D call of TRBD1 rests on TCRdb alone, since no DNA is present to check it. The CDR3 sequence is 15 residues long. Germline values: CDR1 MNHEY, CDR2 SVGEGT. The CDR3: CASSMGGFEVQPQHF.

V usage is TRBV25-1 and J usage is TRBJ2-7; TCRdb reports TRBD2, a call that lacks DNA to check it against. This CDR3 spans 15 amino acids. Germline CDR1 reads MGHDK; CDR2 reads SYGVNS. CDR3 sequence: CASRTTLAGVDEQYF.

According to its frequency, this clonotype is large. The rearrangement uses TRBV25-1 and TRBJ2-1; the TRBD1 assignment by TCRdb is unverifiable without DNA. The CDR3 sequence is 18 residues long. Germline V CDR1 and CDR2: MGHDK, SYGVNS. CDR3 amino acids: CASSDPPGETSPPGEQFF.

The CDR3 spells CASSEQASGGNEQFF. The V and J genes are TRBV6-4 and TRBJ2-1; the D call of TRBD2 rests on TCRdb alone, since no DNA is present to check it. CDR1 is MRHNA, CDR2 SNTAGT, per germline. The CDR3 has 15 residues.

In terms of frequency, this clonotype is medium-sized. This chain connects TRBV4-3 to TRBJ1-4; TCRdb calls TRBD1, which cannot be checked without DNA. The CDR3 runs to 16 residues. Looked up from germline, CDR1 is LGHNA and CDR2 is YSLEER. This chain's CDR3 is CASSQEIGTGYEKLFF.

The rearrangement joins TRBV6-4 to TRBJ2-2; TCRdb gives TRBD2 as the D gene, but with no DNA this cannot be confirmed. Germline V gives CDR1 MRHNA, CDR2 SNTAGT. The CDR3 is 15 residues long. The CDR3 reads CASSEAGSSTGELFF.

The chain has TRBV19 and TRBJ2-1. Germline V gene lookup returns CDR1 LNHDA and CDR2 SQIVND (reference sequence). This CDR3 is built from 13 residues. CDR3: CASSIDVRNEQFF.

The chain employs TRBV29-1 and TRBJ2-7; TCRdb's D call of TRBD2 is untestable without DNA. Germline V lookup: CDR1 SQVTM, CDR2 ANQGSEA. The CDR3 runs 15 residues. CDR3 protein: CSVEEKVGGSYEQYF.